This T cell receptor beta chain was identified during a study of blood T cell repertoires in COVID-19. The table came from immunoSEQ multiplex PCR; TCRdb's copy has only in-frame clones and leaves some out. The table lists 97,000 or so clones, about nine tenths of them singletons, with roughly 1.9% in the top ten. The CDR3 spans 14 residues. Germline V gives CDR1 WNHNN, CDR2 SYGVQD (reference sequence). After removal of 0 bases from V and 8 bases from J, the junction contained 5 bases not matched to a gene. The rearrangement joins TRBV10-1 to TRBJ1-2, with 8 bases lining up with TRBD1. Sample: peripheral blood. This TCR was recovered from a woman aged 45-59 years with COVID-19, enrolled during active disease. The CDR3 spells CASSESRTGYGYTF. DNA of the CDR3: TGCGCCAGCAGTGAGTCCCGGACAGGGTACGGCTACACCTTC.